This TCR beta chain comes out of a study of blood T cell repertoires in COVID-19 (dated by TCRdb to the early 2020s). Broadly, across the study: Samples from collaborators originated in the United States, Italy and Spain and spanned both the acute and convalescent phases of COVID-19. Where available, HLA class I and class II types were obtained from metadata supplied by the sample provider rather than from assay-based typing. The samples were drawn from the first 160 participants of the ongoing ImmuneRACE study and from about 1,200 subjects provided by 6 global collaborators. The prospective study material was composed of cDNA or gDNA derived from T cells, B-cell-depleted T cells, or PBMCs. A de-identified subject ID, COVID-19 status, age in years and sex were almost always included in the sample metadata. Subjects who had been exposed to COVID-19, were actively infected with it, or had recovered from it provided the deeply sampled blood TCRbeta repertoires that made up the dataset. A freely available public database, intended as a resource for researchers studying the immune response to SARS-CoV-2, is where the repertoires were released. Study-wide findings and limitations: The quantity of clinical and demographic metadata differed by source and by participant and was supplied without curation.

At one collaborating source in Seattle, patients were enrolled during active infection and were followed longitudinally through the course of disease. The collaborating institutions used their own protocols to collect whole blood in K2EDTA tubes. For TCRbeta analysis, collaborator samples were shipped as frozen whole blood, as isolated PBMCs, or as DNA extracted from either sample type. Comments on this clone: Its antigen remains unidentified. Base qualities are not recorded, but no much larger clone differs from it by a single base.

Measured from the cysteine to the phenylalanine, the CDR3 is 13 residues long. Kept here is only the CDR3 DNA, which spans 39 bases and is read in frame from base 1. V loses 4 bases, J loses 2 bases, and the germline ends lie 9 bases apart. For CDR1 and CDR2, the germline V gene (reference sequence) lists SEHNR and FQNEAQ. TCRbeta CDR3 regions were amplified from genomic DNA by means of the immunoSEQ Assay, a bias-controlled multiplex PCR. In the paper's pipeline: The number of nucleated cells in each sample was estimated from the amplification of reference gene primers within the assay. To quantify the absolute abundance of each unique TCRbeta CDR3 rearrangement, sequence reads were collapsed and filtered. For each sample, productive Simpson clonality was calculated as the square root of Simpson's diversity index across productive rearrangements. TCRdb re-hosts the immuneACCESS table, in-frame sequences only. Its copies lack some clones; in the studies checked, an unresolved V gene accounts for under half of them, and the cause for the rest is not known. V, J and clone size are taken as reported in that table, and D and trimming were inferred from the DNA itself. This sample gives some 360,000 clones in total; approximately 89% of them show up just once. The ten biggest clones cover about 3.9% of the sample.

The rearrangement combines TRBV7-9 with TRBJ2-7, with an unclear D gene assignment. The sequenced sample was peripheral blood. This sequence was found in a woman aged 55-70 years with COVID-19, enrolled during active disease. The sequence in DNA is TGTGCCAGCAGCTGGCAGGCCGCCTACGAGCAGTACTTC. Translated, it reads CASSWQAAYEQYF.